A selection of T cell receptor beta chains follows, all from one sample in a study of T cells in Graves' hyperthyroidism and ophthalmopathy. TCRdb reprocessed the multiplex PCR reads via MiXCR and lists one record per CDR3 protein. Among around 570,000 distinct CDR3 sequences listed, just under 20% were seen once. Specimen: blood. The receptors stem from a man in his forties with Graves' ophthalmopathy. Both conserved end residues are part of each CDR3. The order of the fields is clone size, V gene, J gene, D gene, CDR3 DNA, CDR3 protein. The D gene is left open where the match is weak. Size values are once, few and many counts, or a class for expanded clones, and some rows have none.

NA,TRBV30,TRBJ1-2,NA,TGTGCCTGGAGCGGGGGCTCGGGGGCCTATGGCTACACCTTC,CAWSGGSGAYGYTF
NA,TRBV20-1,TRBJ2-3,TRBD2,TGCAGTGTCTCACCGGTCCTCGCGGGAGGTCGGGCAGATACGCAGTATTTT,CSVSPVLAGGRADTQYF
NA,TRBV27,TRBJ2-1,NA,TGTGCCAGCAGTTTGAACCACCACAATGAGCAGTTCTTC,CASSLNHHNEQFF
NA,TRBV6-1,TRBJ2-5,NA,TGTGCCAGCAGTCGGGCAAAAGAGACCCAGTACTTC,CASSRAKETQYF
NA,TRBV28,TRBJ1-2,TRBD1,TGTGCCAGCGCGGCAGGGGGCTATCAAGAGGGCTACACCTTC,CASAAGGYQEGYTF
NA,TRBV6-1,TRBJ2-1,TRBD1,TGTGCCAGCAGTTGGAATCGGGACAGCCAACAGTTCTTC,CASSWNRDSQQFF
few,TRBV15,TRBJ2-3,NA,TGTGCCACCAGCAGAGATCCAGCGGGAGATACGCAGTATTTT,CATSRDPAGDTQYF
NA,TRBV7-3,TRBJ1-4,NA,TGTGCCAGCAGCCCGGCCCCCGGGGGTAATGAAAAACTGTTTTTT,CASSPAPGGNEKLFF
few,TRBV5-1,TRBJ1-2,NA,TGCGCCAGCAGCCAACTGTCAGGGAGAGCTAACTATGGCTACACCTTC,CASSQLSGRANYGYTF
few,TRBV6-2/TRBV6-3,TRBJ2-5,TRBD2,TGTGCCAGCAGGCGGGACTACCGGCAAGAGACCCAGTACTTC,CASRRDYRQETQYF
NA,TRBV6-1,TRBJ2-5,NA,TGTGCCAGCAAGGGGAGTGAGGAGACCCAGTACTTC,CASKGSEETQYF
NA,TRBV7-2,TRBJ1-2,NA,TGTGCCAGCAGCTCCGGGACGGGGAGCTATGGCTACACCTTC,CASSSGTGSYGYTF
many,TRBV2,TRBJ1-5,NA,TGTGCCAGCAGTGTCGCCCGGGACACGTATAGCAATCAGCCCCAGCATTTT,CASSVARDTYSNQPQHF
few,TRBV9,TRBJ2-3,NA,TGTGCCAGCAGCGTAGGAAGGGTTGGCACAGATACGCAGTATTTT,CASSVGRVGTDTQYF
few,TRBV20-1,TRBJ2-7,NA,TGCAGTGCTTTGGACAACCCCTACGAGCAGTACTTC,CSALDNPYEQYF
few,TRBV29-1,TRBJ1-5,NA,TGCAGCGCCGGGACATATAATCAGCCCCAGCATTTT,CSAGTYNQPQHF
few,TRBV5-1,TRBJ2-2,NA,TGCGCCAGCAGCTCCGCGACAGATTACACCGGGGAGCTGTTTTTT,CASSSATDYTGELFF
many,TRBV30,TRBJ2-4,NA,TGTGCCTGGAGTGAGGAAGACATTCAGTACTTC,CAWSEEDIQYF
NA,TRBV4-2,TRBJ1-3,TRBD1,TGTGCCAGCAGCCACAGGGGACAGGGAACAAACTCTGGAAACACCATATATTTT,CASSHRGQGTNSGNTIYF
few,TRBV5-1,TRBJ2-2,TRBD1,TGCGCCAGCAGCTTGAGACGACGGCAAGAGGGGACAGGGTTTGAGAACACCGGGGAGCTGTTTTTT,CASSLRRRQEGTGFENTGELFF
NA,TRBV9,TRBJ1-2,TRBD1,TGTGCCAGCAGCTTACTACAGGGGAACTATGGCTACACCTTC,CASSLLQGNYGYTF
few,TRBV6-2/TRBV6-3,TRBJ2-1,TRBD1,TGTGCCAGCAGTTACTCCCCGGGACAGGTTTACAATGAGCAGTTCTTC,CASSYSPGQVYNEQFF
NA,TRBV12-3/TRBV12-4,TRBJ1-1,NA,TGTGCCAGCAGTTTCACCAGAGAGAACACTGAAGCTTTCTTT,CASSFTRENTEAFF
many,TRBV12-3/TRBV12-4,TRBJ1-3,TRBD1,TGTGCCAGCAGCCCAGGGGGTGGAAACACCATATATTTT,CASSPGGGNTIYF
many,TRBV28,TRBJ2-7,NA,TGTGCCAGCAGCCTACGAGACTTCGACGAGCAGTACTTC,CASSLRDFDEQYF
many,TRBV6-1,TRBJ2-5,NA,TGTGCCAGCAGTACGAGACCCAACCAAGAGACCCAGTACTTC,CASSTRPNQETQYF
few,TRBV11-2,TRBJ1-3,NA,TGTGCCAGCAGCGCGGTCTCTGGTAGAAACACCATATATTTT,CASSAVSGRNTIYF
few,TRBV4-2,TRBJ2-7,NA,TGTGCCAGCAGCCAAGAGCATGACTACGAGCAGTACTTC,CASSQEHDYEQYF
many,TRBV12-3/TRBV12-4,TRBJ2-7,NA,TGTGCCAGCAGTTTTGAGGGCTCCTACGAGCAGTACTTC,CASSFEGSYEQYF
few,TRBV9,TRBJ2-5,NA,TGTGCCAGCAGCGTAGGGGGGCAAGAGACCCAGTACTTC,CASSVGGQETQYF
NA,TRBV7-9,TRBJ2-1,NA,TGTGCCAGCAGCTTAGCGGGAGCTATCTACAATGAGCAGTTCTTC,CASSLAGAIYNEQFF
few,TRBV12-3/TRBV12-4,TRBJ2-7,NA,TGTGCCAGCAGTTTAGTTGGAGGGACCCACGAGCAGTACTTC,CASSLVGGTHEQYF
NA,TRBV20-1,TRBJ2-3,NA,TGCAGTGCTCTCCCCTCGGGAGATACGCAGTATTTT,CSALPSGDTQYF
once,TRBV5-1,TRBJ2-1,TRBD1,TGCGCCAGCAGCCCCACCGGGACAGGCCCAAATGAGCAGTTCTTC,CASSPTGTGPNEQFF
many,TRBV12-3/TRBV12-4,TRBJ2-5,NA,TGTGCCAGCGCTAGGTCAGGAATACAGGAGACCCAGTACTTC,CASARSGIQETQYF
NA,TRBV7-9,TRBJ1-1,NA,TGTGCCAGCAGCTGGATCGATTTTGGCGCTGAAGCTTTCTTC,CASSWIDFGAEAFF
NA,TRBV14,TRBJ2-7,NA,TGTGCCAGCAGCCATCCCGAGGGAGAGCAGTACTTC,CASSHPEGEQYF
NA,TRBV6-2/TRBV6-3,TRBJ2-3,TRBD1,TGTGCCAGCCGGGACAGACCTAGCACAGATACGCAGTATTTT,CASRDRPSTDTQYF
few,TRBV19,TRBJ2-4,TRBD1,TGTGCCACCCTGGACAGGGGAAAAAACATTCAGTACTTC,CATLDRGKNIQYF
many,TRBV30,TRBJ1-2,NA,TGTGCCTGGAGACAGGAAAACTATGGCTACACCTTC,CAWRQENYGYTF
NA,TRBV19,TRBJ2-7,NA,TGTGCCAGTAGTATCGGACACCTGGGGTCCTACGAGCAGTACTTC,CASSIGHLGSYEQYF
few,TRBV6-1,TRBJ1-1,NA,TGTGCCAGCAGTCCTTGGACAATGGGGTTGCGGGGAAACACTGAAGCTTTCTTT,CASSPWTMGLRGNTEAFF
NA,TRBV5-1,TRBJ2-3,NA,TGCGCCAGCAGGGGGGGCCGGGACAACACAGATACGCAGTATTTT,CASRGGRDNTDTQYF
few,TRBV5-1,TRBJ2-1,NA,TGCGCCAGCAGCGTTCCCTCTTTTAGTGAGCAGTTCTTC,CASSVPSFSEQFF